One sample yielded the 17 T cell receptor beta chains listed below, sequenced in a study of blood T cells in healthy people across ages (dated by TCRdb to between 2014 and 2017). Library method: 5' RACE. The sequencing machine was an Illumina HiSeq 2500. A second PCR of about 7 to 12 cycles was performed with a sample-barcoded 5' primer and a J-beta primer mix. In TCRdb, the public reads were trimmed at Q25 with fastp and aligned with MiXCR, with productive beta chains retained. CDR3 protein duplicates are merged, each entry listing the most common genes and DNA. The sample profile shows just under 550,000 distinct CDR3 sequences; 24% of them were found once. 8.7% of the sample goes to the ten largest clones. These data also formed part of another study, on T cells of mothers and their children.

Sample: blood. The origin of the receptors is a boy aged 5-17 years in good health.

This clonotype was recorded many times. This chain connects TRBV29-1 to TRBJ2-3; the D gene is possibly TRBD2 (5 bases). V lost 3 bases, J lost 4 bases, and 14 bases lay in between. The CDR3 sequence is 14 residues long. In germline, CDR1 is SQVTM, CDR2 ANQGSEA. The CDR3 spells CSVDRLASADTQYF. In DNA form, the CDR3 reads TGCAGCGTTGATCGTCTAGCCTCCGCAGATACGCAGTATTTT.

The chain joins TRBV4-3 to TRBJ2-2; D may be TRBD2 (6 bases). Germline V gives CDR1 LGHNA, CDR2 YSLEER. V lost 3 bases, J lost 0 bases, and 11 bases lay in between. The length of the CDR3 is 16 residues. The CDR3: CASSHGTGANTGELFF. CDR3 nucleotide sequence: TGCGCCAGCAGCCACGGGACTGGAGCGAACACCGGGGAGCTGTTTTTT.

In DNA form, the CDR3 reads TGTGCCAGCAGCCGACTAGCGGAAGAGACCCAGTACTTC. It codes for CASSRLAEETQYF. The V call is TRBV6-2 or TRBV6-3, the J call TRBJ2-5, with TRBD2 matching over 9 bases. Trimming at V came to 6 bases and at J to 3 bases, leaving 2 bases not matched to a gene. The germline V gene has CDR1 MNHEY and CDR2 SVGEGT. The length of the CDR3 is 13 residues.

The J gene is TRBJ2-3, the V gene TRBV28; 10 bases line up with TRBD1. The germline CDR1 and CDR2 sequences are MDHEN and SYDVKM. The J segment lost 5 bases and the V segment lost 6 bases, leaving 8 bases of the junction unmatched. The CDR3 sequence is 15 residues long. CDR3 sequence reads: CASSQTGGAGDTQYF. CDR3 sequence (DNA): TGTGCCAGCAGCCAGACAGGGGGCGCGGGAGATACGCAGTATTTT.

In this sample, this clonotype turned up a few times. The chain uses TRBV5-1 and TRBJ1-3; tentative D call: TRBD1 (5 bases). V lost 9 bases and J lost 2, with 12 bases in between. Germline loops: CDR1 SGHRS, CDR2 YFSETQ. This CDR3 is built from 13 residues. The chain's CDR3 is CATGEGPGNTIYF. The CDR3 region has the DNA TGCGCCACCGGAGAGGGGCCTGGAAACACCATATATTTT.

The chain links TRBV7-8 to TRBJ1-1; D is uncertain. Germline assignment: CDR1 SGHVS and CDR2 FQNEAQ. Trimming removed 5 bases from V and 4 bases from J, with 14 bases in between. The CDR3 totals 14 residues. The CDR3 loop reads CASSAASMVTEAFF. CDR3 coding DNA: TGTGCCAGCAGCGCCGCTTCGATGGTCACTGAAGCTTTCTTT.

The J gene is TRBJ2-7, the V gene TRBV7-2; 7 bases are a match to TRBD1. The CDR3 runs to 14 residues. CDR1 is SGHTA, CDR2 FQGNSA, per germline. V dropped 4 bases and J dropped 3; count of bases not matched to a gene: 6. The CDR3 loop reads CASSSGDRYYEQYF. The CDR3 nucleotides read TGTGCCAGCAGCTCAGGGGACAGATACTACGAGCAGTACTTC.

This clonotype showed up just a few times. The CDR3 loop reads CASNGGGKDTGELFF. In DNA, the CDR3 is TGTGCCAGCAACGGTGGGGGGAAGGACACCGGGGAGCTGTTTTTT. The chain recombines TRBV4-2 with TRBJ2-2, with D possibly matching TRBD2 (6 bases). The CDR3 is made up of 15 amino acids. V lost 7 bases and J 3 bases, leaving 15 bases between the germline ends. CDR1 and CDR2 from the germline V gene are LGHNA and YNFKEQ.

V gene TRBV4-3 combines with J gene TRBJ2-4, with D perhaps being TRBD1 or TRBD2 (5 bases each). The length of the CDR3 is 13 residues. The germline CDR1 and CDR2 sequences are LGHNA and YSLEER. Trimming removed 0 bases at V and 6 bases at J, with 6 bases between. CDR3 amino acids: CASSQERGNIQYF. The CDR3 nucleotides are TGCGCCAGCAGCCAAGAGAGGGGAAACATTCAGTACTTC.

The gene calls are TRBV7-2 and TRBJ2-4; maybe TRBD1 (5 bases). This CDR3 has 14 amino acids. V lost 0 bases and J lost 6, with 9 bases in between. CDR1 is SGHTA, CDR2 FQGNSA, per germline. The CDR3 DNA follows: TGTGCCAGCAGCTTAGCAGGGGATACAAACATTCAGTACTTC. Protein sequence: CASSLAGDTNIQYF.

The V call is TRBV20-1, the J call TRBJ2-5; a weak D match, TRBD2 (6 bases). The J call is in doubt because the DNA end fits TRBJ2-7 better. The length of the CDR3 is 16 residues. Germline V gene sequence: CDR1 DFQATT, CDR2 SNEGSKA (reference sequence). The CDR3 here is CSARDSTGVPSYEQYF. The DNA of the CDR3 is TGCAGTGCTAGAGATAGTACGGGAGTCCCCTCCTACGAGCAGTACTTC.

This sequence joins TRBV7-2 and TRBJ2-5; D may be TRBD1 (5 bases). Germline CDR1 SGHTA, CDR2 FQGNSA. The CDR3 length is 14 residues. V shed 2 bases and J shed 5 bases, with 12 bases lying between them. The CDR3 nucleotides are TGTGCCAGCAGCTTAAATCCAGGGATGGAGACCCAGTACTTC. This codes for CASSLNPGMETQYF.

This clonotype was found many times. The chain combines TRBV28 with TRBJ2-2, with no clear D. This CDR3 contains 16 residues. CDR1 is MDHEN, CDR2 SYDVKM, per germline. Trimming took off 6 bases at V and 7 bases at J, with 21 bases between the two ends. CDR3 amino acids: CASSTKDPLVGGELFF. The CDR3 coding sequence is TGTGCCAGCAGCACGAAGGACCCCCTGGTGGGCGGGGAGCTGTTTTTT.

This clonotype has a handful of counts. The V gene is TRBV20-1, the J gene TRBJ2-2; D gene ambiguous. Trimming removed 6 bases from V and 7 bases from J, with 15 bases in between. This CDR3 has 13 residues. The germline CDR1 and CDR2 sequences are DFQATT and SNEGSKA (reference sequence). CDR3 residues: CSAKKTAVGELFF. CDR3 DNA: TGCAGTGCAAAAAAGACCGCTGTCGGGGAGCTGTTTTTT.

This clonotype was observed a few times. V usage is TRBV28 and J usage is TRBJ2-5, with 8 bases that match TRBD2. CDR1 MDHEN and CDR2 SYDVKM come from the germline V gene. V gave up 8 bases and J gave up 5 bases; unmatched junction bases: 16. The CDR3 is 16 residues long. For the CDR3, the DNA is TGTGCCAGCTCCTACGCGCAGCGGGGGACCTGGGAGACCCAGTACTTC. The encoded protein is CASSYAQRGTWETQYF.

This clonotype was seen a few times. V usage is TRBV20-1 and J usage is TRBJ2-3, with 11 bases identical to TRBD2. Germline CDR1 reads DFQATT; CDR2 reads SNEGSKA (reference sequence). With 6 bases clipped from V and 2 bases from J, the junction kept 7 bases outside the gene matches. This CDR3 is built from 15 residues. The CDR3 here is CSATRLAGYTDTQYF. The CDR3 DNA reads TGCAGTGCGACACGACTAGCGGGGTACACAGATACGCAGTATTTT.

This clonotype turned up a few times. The chain is built from TRBV21-1 and TRBJ1-1; the table calls TRBD1, which could not be checked here. TRBV21-1 constitutes a pseudogene. The CDR3 spans 14 residues. This CDR3 is CASSQTGGDAEAFF. Written as DNA, the CDR3 is TGTGCCAGCAGCCAAACAGGGGGGGACGCTGAAGCTTTCTTT.